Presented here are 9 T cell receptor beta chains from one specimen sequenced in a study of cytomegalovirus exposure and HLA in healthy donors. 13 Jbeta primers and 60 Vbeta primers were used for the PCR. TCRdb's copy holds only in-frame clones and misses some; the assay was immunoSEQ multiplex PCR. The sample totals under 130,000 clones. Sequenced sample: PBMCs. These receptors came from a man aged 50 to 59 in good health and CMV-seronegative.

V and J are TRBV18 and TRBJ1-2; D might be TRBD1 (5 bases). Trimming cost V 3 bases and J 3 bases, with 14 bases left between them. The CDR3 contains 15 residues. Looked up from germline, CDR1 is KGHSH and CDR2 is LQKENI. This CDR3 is CASSPGQGRYYGYTF. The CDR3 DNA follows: TGTGCCAGCTCACCGGGGCAGGGAAGATACTATGGCTACACCTTC. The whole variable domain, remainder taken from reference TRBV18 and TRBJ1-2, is NAGVMQNPRHLVRRRGQEARLRCSPMKGHSHVYWYRQLPEEGLKFMVYLQKENIIDESGMPKERFSAEFPKEGPSILRIQQVVRGDSAAYFCASSPGQGRYYGYTFGSGTRLTVV.

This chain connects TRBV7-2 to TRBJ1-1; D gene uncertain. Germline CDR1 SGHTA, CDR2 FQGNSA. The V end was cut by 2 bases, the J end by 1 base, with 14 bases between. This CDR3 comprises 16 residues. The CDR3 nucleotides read TGTGCCAGCAGCTTAAAGAGGGAAGACCCGAACACTGAAGCTTTCTTT. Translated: CASSLKREDPNTEAFF.

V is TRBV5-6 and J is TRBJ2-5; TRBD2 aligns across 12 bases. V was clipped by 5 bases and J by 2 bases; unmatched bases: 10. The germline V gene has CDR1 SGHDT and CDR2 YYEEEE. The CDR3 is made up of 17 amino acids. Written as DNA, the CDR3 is TGTGCCAGCAGACATCCCCGGGGGACTAGCGGGCAAGAGACCCAGTACTTC. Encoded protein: CASRHPRGTSGQETQYF.

In DNA form, the CDR3 reads TGTGCCAGCAGTTTACAACAGGGGAAGTCTGAAGCTTTCTTT. Encoded protein: CASSLQQGKSEAFF. This chain uses TRBV27 with TRBJ1-1; TRBD1 aligns across 7 bases. CDR3 length: 14 residues. Germline CDR1 reads MNHEY; CDR2 reads SMNVEV (reference sequence). The V gene end was trimmed by 2 bases and the J gene end by 6 bases; junction bases not matched to a gene: 6.

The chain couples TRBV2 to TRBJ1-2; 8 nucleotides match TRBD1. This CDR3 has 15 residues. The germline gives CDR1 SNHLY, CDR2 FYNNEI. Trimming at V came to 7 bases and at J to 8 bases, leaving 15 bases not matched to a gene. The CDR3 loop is CASKNYGTGGRGYTF. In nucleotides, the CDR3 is TGTGCCAGCAAAAATTACGGGACAGGTGGAAGAGGCTACACCTTC.

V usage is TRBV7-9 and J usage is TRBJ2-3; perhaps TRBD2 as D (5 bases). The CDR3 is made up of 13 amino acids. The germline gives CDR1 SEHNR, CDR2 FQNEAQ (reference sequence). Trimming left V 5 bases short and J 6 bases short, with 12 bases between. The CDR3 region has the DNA TGTGCCAGCAGCCACCTGGGCGGGGATACGCAGTATTTT. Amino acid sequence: CASSHLGGDTQYF.

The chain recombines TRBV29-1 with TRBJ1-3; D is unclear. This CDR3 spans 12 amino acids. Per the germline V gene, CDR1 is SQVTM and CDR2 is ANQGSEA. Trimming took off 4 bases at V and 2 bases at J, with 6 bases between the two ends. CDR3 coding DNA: TGCAGCGTTGCAGGCCCTGGAAACACCATATATTTT. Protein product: CSVAGPGNTIYF.

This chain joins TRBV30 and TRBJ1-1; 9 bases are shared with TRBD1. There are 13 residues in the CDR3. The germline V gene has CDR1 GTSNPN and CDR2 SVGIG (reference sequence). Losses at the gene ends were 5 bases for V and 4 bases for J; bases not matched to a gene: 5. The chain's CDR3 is CAWEKDRGTEAFF. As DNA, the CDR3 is TGTGCCTGGGAAAAGGACAGGGGCACTGAAGCTTTCTTT. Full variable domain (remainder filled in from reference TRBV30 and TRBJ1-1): SQTIHQWPATLVQPVGSPLSLECTVEGTSNPNLYWYRQAAGRGLQLLFYSVGIGQISSEVPQNLSASRPQDRQFILSSKKLLLSDSGFYLCAWEKDRGTEAFFGQGTRLTVV.

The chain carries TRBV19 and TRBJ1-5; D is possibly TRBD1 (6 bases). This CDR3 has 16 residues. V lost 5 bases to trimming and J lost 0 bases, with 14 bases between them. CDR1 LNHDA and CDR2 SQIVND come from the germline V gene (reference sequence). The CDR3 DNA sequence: TGTGCCAGTAGTTTTCTACAGGGAGTTAGCAATCAGCCCCAGCATTTT. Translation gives CASSFLQGVSNQPQHF.